This T cell receptor (beta chain) derives from a study of cytomegalovirus exposure and HLA in healthy donors. About this clone: What it recognizes is unknown.

CDR1 and CDR2 (germline): LNHDA, SQIVND (reference sequence). The CDR3 is 16 amino acids. Trimming cost V 5 bases and J 0 bases; bases outside gene matches: 6. Amplification used 60 Vbeta primers and 13 Jbeta primers. TCRdb's copy holds only in-frame clones and misses some; the assay was immunoSEQ multiplex PCR. The table records about 150,000 clones, roughly 78% of them present only once. The study's findings and limits: CMV serostatus stood as the only immune exposure information on hand.

Material: PBMCs. This receptor was identified in a man aged 45-65 years in good health and CMV-seropositive. The chain combines TRBV19 with TRBJ2-4, with TRBD1 identical over 8 bases. CDR3 DNA: TGTGCCAGTAGTGACTGGACAGGGAAAGCCAAAAACATTCAGTACTTC. It is translated as CASSDWTGKAKNIQYF.